This T cell receptor beta chain was identified during a study of T cell changes during pregnancy in multiple sclerosis. Method: immunoSEQ multiplex PCR; TCRdb's copy keeps in-frame clones and lacks some. The sample holds about 29,000 clones, around 91% seen once. Germline CDR1 and CDR2: MGHRA and YSYEKL. The CDR3 extends over 16 amino acids. Trimming left V 2 bases short and J 0 bases short, with 12 bases between. The sequence derives from a female donor with multiple sclerosis, enrolled in a pregnancy study. Material: CD8+ T cells from peripheral blood mononuclear cells, obtained after pregnancy. The chain uses TRBV4-1 and TRBJ2-3; D gene uncertain. The CDR3 DNA follows: TGCGCCAGCAGCCAAACGACTGTATCTAGCACAGATACGCAGTATTTT. Translated, it gives CASSQTTVSSTDTQYF.